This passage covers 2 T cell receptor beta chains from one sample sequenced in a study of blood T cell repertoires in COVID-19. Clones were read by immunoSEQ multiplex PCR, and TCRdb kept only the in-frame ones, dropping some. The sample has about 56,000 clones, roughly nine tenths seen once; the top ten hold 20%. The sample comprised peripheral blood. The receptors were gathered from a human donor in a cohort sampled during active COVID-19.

CDR3 region: CASSQDEGANYGYTF. CDR3 nucleotide sequence: TGCGCCAGCAGCCAAGATGAGGGGGCTAACTATGGCTACACCTTC. The chain joins TRBV4-3 to TRBJ1-2; a possible D gene is TRBD1 (6 bases). There are 15 residues in the CDR3. V dropped 0 bases and J dropped 0 bases, with 8 bases sitting between them. From germline, CDR1 is LGHNA and CDR2 YSLEER.

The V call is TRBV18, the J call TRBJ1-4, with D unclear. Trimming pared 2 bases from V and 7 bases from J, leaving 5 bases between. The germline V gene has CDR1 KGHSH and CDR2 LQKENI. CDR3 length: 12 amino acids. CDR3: CASSPSGEKLFF. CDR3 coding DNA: TGTGCCAGCTCACCATCGGGTGAAAAACTGTTTTTT.